This TCR beta chain comes out of a study of OX40 agonist ivuxolimab in advanced cancers. Details on this clone: Its antigen is not known.

Points from the study as a whole: Relative to CD4+ cells, CD8+ T cells on average had more expanded clones. Expansion of clones was among the lowest in partial responders at 0.1-3.0 mg/kg. Doses of 0.1 to 3.0 mg/kg were accompanied by clonal expansion of CD4+ and CD8+ blood T cells by week 6.

Some clones are missing from TCRdb's copy, which holds only in-frame ones; the method was immunoSEQ multiplex PCR. The top ten hold 11% to 15% of the sample, which has about 47,000 clones, around 85% seen once. The source material was CD4+ or CD8+ T cells sorted from blood, sampled in a trial of the OX40 agonist ivuxolimab. This clonotype was sampled from an adult with an advanced solid tumor such as melanoma, head and neck, liver or kidney cancer.

This CDR3 reads CASSEGHRDGIEQYF. As DNA, the CDR3 is TGCGCCAGCAGTGAAGGACACAGGGACGGGATCGAGCAGTACTTC. The chain has TRBV5-1 and TRBJ2-7; D perhaps matches TRBD1 (6 bases). The V and J ends lost 5 bases and 6 bases respectively, with 21 bases between them. The length of the CDR3 is 15 residues. Germline CDR1 is SGHRS and CDR2 is YFSETQ. The whole variable domain, remainder taken from reference TRBV5-1 and TRBJ2-7, is KAGVTQTPRYLIKTRGQQVTLSCSPISGHRSVSWYQQTPGQGLQFLFEYFSETQRNKGNFPGRFSGRQFSNSRSEMNVSTLELGDSALYLCASSEGHRDGIEQYFGPGTRLTVT.